The 21 T cell receptor beta chains below all came from one sample that was sequenced in a study of CD8 T cells in Susac syndrome. Reverse transcription of roughly 0.5 to 1 ug RNA was performed with random hexamers. TCRdb re-analysed the immunoSEQ multiplex PCR reads in MiXCR, keeping a single row per CDR3 protein. The table records 150,000 to 200,000 distinct CDR3 sequences, roughly 94% of them present only once. The sample consisted of CD4+ T cells from PBMCs. The receptor source for this set is a human donor with Susac syndrome.

The chain is built from TRBV28 and TRBJ2-7; 7 nucleotides align to TRBD2. The V segment lost 4 bases and the J segment 2 bases; nucleotides outside the gene matches: 8. Per germline, CDR1 MDHEN and CDR2 SYDVKM. This CDR3 comprises 15 residues. This CDR3 reads CASSWGGSRAYEQYF. The CDR3 nucleotides are TGTGCCAGCAGTTGGGGCGGGAGTCGGGCCTACGAGCAGTACTTC.

This clonotype was recorded only once. The chain uses TRBV27 and TRBJ1-1; 9 nucleotides align to TRBD1. Trimming at V came to 3 bases and at J to 1 base, leaving 3 bases not matched to a gene. The CDR3 is 15 amino acids. The germline CDR1 and CDR2 sequences are MNHEY and SMNVEV (reference sequence). The CDR3 sequence is CASSFGQGKNTEAFF. The CDR3 DNA follows: TGTGCCAGCAGTTTCGGACAGGGGAAGAACACTGAAGCTTTCTTT.

This chain uses TRBV19 with TRBJ2-7; D may match TRBD1 or TRBD2 (5 bases each). Germline assignment: CDR1 LNHDA and CDR2 SQIVND (reference sequence). V was shortened by 5 bases and J by 5 bases, with 7 bases between the two germline ends. The CDR3 extends over 11 amino acids. CDR3 in amino acids: CASSRGHEQYF. In nucleotides, the CDR3 is TGTGCCAGTAGTCGGGGCCACGAGCAGTACTTC.

The gene calls are TRBV12-3 or TRBV12-4 and TRBJ2-5; TRBD1 or TRBD2 may be the D gene (5 bases each). The CDR3 is 19 amino acids. Between the trimmed V and J ends, which lost 5 bases and 3 bases, there was a span of 28 bases. The CDR3 nucleotides are TGTGCCAGCAGTACCTACACCGGGACGGGTAGCAGGGCAAAAGAGACCCAGTACTTC. It yields the protein CASSTYTGTGSRAKETQYF.

V and J are TRBV12-3 or TRBV12-4 and TRBJ2-5; the D call may be TRBD1 or TRBD2 (7 bases each). V lost 5 bases and J 0 bases, leaving 10 bases between the germline ends. This CDR3 contains 14 residues. For the CDR3, the DNA is TGTGCCAGCAGTCAGGGGGGGTACCAAGAGACCCAGTACTTC. Translation gives CASSQGGYQETQYF.

This clonotype was recorded only once. The gene calls are TRBV29-1 and TRBJ2-3; TRBD2 is a possible D gene (7 bases). This CDR3 has 13 amino acids. Germline CDR1 SQVTM, CDR2 ANQGSEA. V shed 4 bases and J shed 4 bases, with 12 bases lying between them. The DNA for the CDR3 is TGCAGCGTTGTGGGGGGGCCGTCAGATACGCAGTATTTT. Amino acids: CSVVGGPSDTQYF.

The rearrangement joins TRBV15 to TRBJ2-1; D might be TRBD2 (5 bases). Deletions cut 5 bases from V and 4 bases from J, with 12 bases between. The CDR3 consists of 14 residues. Germline V gives CDR1 LNHNV, CDR2 YYDKDF (reference sequence). The CDR3: CATSPGDGYNEQFF. The CDR3 nucleotides are TGTGCCACCAGCCCCGGGGATGGGTACAATGAGCAGTTCTTC.

The rearrangement joins TRBV2 to TRBJ1-6, with TRBD1 as a possible D gene (5 bases). The CDR3 contains 15 residues. Trimming pared 0 bases from V and 10 bases from J, leaving 13 bases between. The V gene's germline CDR1 is SNHLY and CDR2 FYNNEI. The CDR3 reads CASSEAGLPTSPLHF. CDR3 nucleotide sequence: TGTGCCAGCAGTGAAGCGGGACTCCCTACATCACCCCTCCACTTT.

This clonotype has more than one count but fewer than ten. The V and J genes are TRBV7-2 and TRBJ2-5; 7 bases agree with TRBD2. This CDR3 comprises 14 residues. The germline CDR1 and CDR2 sequences are SGHTA and FQGNSA. V gave up 5 bases and J gave up 3 bases; unmatched junction bases: 6. Here the CDR3 reads CASSQRGWEETQYF. DNA of the CDR3: TGTGCCAGCAGCCAGCGGGGATGGGAAGAGACCCAGTACTTC.

This chain links TRBV28 with TRBJ1-1; D gene ambiguous. Trimming cost V 10 bases and J 10 bases, with 19 bases left between them. This CDR3 is built from 12 residues. Germline V gene data show CDR1 as MDHEN and CDR2 as SYDVKM. The CDR3 protein is CAIRQNNRVAFF. The DNA for the CDR3 is TGTGCCATACGCCAAAATAATCGGGTAGCTTTCTTT.

The rearrangement joins TRBV9 to TRBJ1-1; 7 bases are a match to TRBD1. The V and J ends lost 4 bases and 0 bases, in that order; junction bases with no gene match: 6. Germline CDR1 is SGDLS and CDR2 is YYNGEE. This CDR3 is 15 amino acids long. CDR3 protein: CASSLGGRMNTEAFF. The CDR3 coding sequence is TGTGCCAGCAGCCTAGGGGGCAGAATGAACACTGAAGCTTTCTTT.

The genes are TRBV20-1 and TRBJ1-1; 10 bases map to TRBD1. This CDR3 is built from 15 residues. V lost 6 bases, J lost 1 base, and 8 bases stayed unmatched. CDR1 is DFQATT and CDR2 is SNEGSKA in the germline V gene (reference sequence). CDR3 protein: CSASGQGIANTEAFF. The CDR3 DNA is TGCAGTGCCTCGGGACAGGGGATAGCGAACACTGAAGCTTTCTTT.

In this sample, this clonotype turned up once. CDR3 bases: TGTGCCAGCAGCCCAGACCGGGACATATGGGGCTACACCTTC. Its translation: CASSPDRDIWGYTF. The chain recombines TRBV5-8 with TRBJ1-2, with a weak D call TRBD1 (6 bases). Deletions cut 4 bases from V and 8 bases from J, with 18 bases between. Germline values: CDR1 SGHTS, CDR2 YDEGEE. There are 14 residues in the CDR3.

The chain has TRBV7-8 and TRBJ2-3, with TRBD2 matching 7 bases. The V gene end was trimmed by 1 base and the J gene end by 5 bases; junction bases not matched to a gene: 3. The CDR3 consists of 14 residues. The germline V gene has CDR1 SGHVS and CDR2 FQNEAQ. This chain's CDR3 is CASSLDAGEDTQYF. The CDR3 DNA reads TGTGCCAGCAGCTTAGATGCGGGGGAAGATACGCAGTATTTT.

The chain employs TRBV7-2 and TRBJ1-1, with D possibly TRBD1 on 5 matching bases. This CDR3 is built from 12 residues. The germline V and J ends were trimmed by 4 bases and 6 bases, with 9 bases remaining between them. In germline, CDR1 is SGHTA, CDR2 FQGNSA. The CDR3 DNA reads as TGTGCCAGCAGCTGGCTAGGGGCTGAAGCTTTCTTT. This codes for CASSWLGAEAFF. The full variable domain, completed using reference TRBV7-2 and TRBJ1-1, is GAGVSQSPSNKVTEKGKDVELRCDPISGHTALYWYRQSLGQGLEFLIYFQGNSAPDKSGLPSDRFSAERTGGSVSTLTIQRTQQEDSAVYLCASSWLGAEAFFGQGTRLTVV.

The sample holds a few counts of this clonotype. The V and J genes are TRBV14 and TRBJ2-5, with TRBD1 matching 9 bases. Germline V gene lookup returns CDR1 SGHDN and CDR2 FVKESK. This CDR3 comprises 12 residues. V dropped 2 bases and J dropped 13; count of bases not matched to a gene: 5. DNA of the CDR3: TGTGCCAGCAGCCAAACGGGACAGGGATGGTACTTC. Translated: CASSQTGQGWYF.

The rearrangement uses TRBV3-1 and TRBJ2-3, with 7 bases matching TRBD2. This CDR3 comprises 15 residues. Germline lookup yields CDR1 LGHDT and CDR2 YNNKEL (reference sequence). Trimming cost V 3 bases and J 2 bases; bases outside gene matches: 5. Written as DNA, the CDR3 is TGTGCCAGCAGCCAGAGGGACTACTACACAGATACGCAGTATTTT. Translated: CASSQRDYYTDTQYF.

The chain couples TRBV20-1 to TRBJ2-3, with 13 bases aligning to TRBD2. CDR3 length: 13 residues. Unmatched junction bases numbered 3, after V lost 8 bases and J lost 4 bases. Germline V gene data show CDR1 as DFQATT and CDR2 as SNEGSKA (reference sequence). CDR3 sequence reads: CSQTSGGPDTQYF. The CDR3 DNA reads as TGCAGTCAGACTAGCGGGGGGCCAGATACGCAGTATTTT.

The chain recombines TRBV4-1 with TRBJ1-5; D gene uncertain. This CDR3 is built from 17 residues. Germline V lookup: CDR1 MGHRA, CDR2 YSYEKL. The V and J ends lost 3 bases and 4 bases respectively, with 19 bases between them. CDR3 in DNA: TGCGCCAGCAGCCAGACCCTTTTGGAGGGTTGGAATCAGCCCCAGCATTTT. It translates to CASSQTLLEGWNQPQHF.

The chain combines TRBV5-6 with TRBJ2-7, with D perhaps matching TRBD2 (5 bases). Germline V gene data show CDR1 as SGHDT and CDR2 as YYEEEE. Trimming cost V 7 bases and J 5 bases, with 10 bases left between them. This CDR3 spans 11 amino acids. Here the CDR3 DNA reads TGTGCCAGCTTGGACGGGAACGAGCAGTACTTC. It yields the protein CASLDGNEQYF.

The chain employs TRBV20-1 and TRBJ1-1, with a possible D match to TRBD1 (6 bases). Germline V gives CDR1 DFQATT, CDR2 SNEGSKA (reference sequence). Trimming cost V 1 base and J 1 base, with 13 bases left between them. This CDR3 region has 15 residues. The CDR3 spells CSARAINRENTEAFF. CDR3 sequence (DNA): TGCAGTGCTAGAGCGATTAACAGGGAGAACACTGAAGCTTTCTTT.